This entry lists 28 T cell receptor beta chains sequenced from one sample in a study of shared T cell receptors in the human thymus. The table came from immunoSEQ multiplex PCR; TCRdb's copy has only in-frame clones and leaves some out. The table shows 640,000 or so clones, with approximately 89% occurring only once. The data were also submitted as part of a second study, on human thymus T cells.

The sequencing input was thymocytes. The receptors here all came from a boy younger than two with a congenital heart defect.

The chain links TRBV7-9 to TRBJ1-1, with 11 bases fitting TRBD1. The CDR3 consists of 15 residues. The V gene's germline CDR1 is SEHNR and CDR2 FQNEAQ (reference sequence). Trimming cost V 5 bases and J 4 bases; bases outside gene matches: 6. CDR3 sequence: CASSVGQGDITEAFF. Written as DNA, the CDR3 is TGTGCCAGCAGCGTGGGACAGGGGGATATCACTGAAGCTTTCTTT.

This sequence joins TRBV10-3 and TRBJ2-7; 10 bases line up with TRBD2. Germline V gene lookup returns CDR1 ENHRY and CDR2 SYGVKD. The CDR3 covers 20 residues. Trimming at V came to 3 bases and at J to 3 bases, leaving 20 bases not matched to a gene. CDR3 DNA: TGTGCCATCAGTGACTCTGGGACTAGCGAGAACACCTGGGCGGTCTACGAGCAGTACTTC. Translation: CAISDSGTSENTWAVYEQYF.

The chain uses TRBV29-1 and TRBJ1-5; the D gene is possibly TRBD1 (5 bases). Germline loops: CDR1 SQVTM, CDR2 ANQGSEA. V shed 7 bases and J shed 0 bases, with 16 bases lying between them. This CDR3 is 15 amino acids long. CDR3 loop: CSAGGSGYSNQPQHF. The CDR3 region has the DNA TGCAGCGCCGGGGGGAGCGGATATAGCAATCAGCCCCAGCATTTT.

The CDR3 nucleotides are TGTGCCAGCAGTTTCAGGGGGCGTAGGTTGGAGACCCAGTACTTC. Translating it yields CASSFRGRRLETQYF. This chain joins TRBV27 and TRBJ2-5; 8 bases are a match to TRBD1. CDR3 size: 15 residues. From germline, CDR1 is MNHEY and CDR2 SMNVEV (reference sequence). With 3 bases clipped from V and 5 bases from J, the junction kept 8 bases outside the gene matches.

The chain uses TRBV6-5 and TRBJ2-1; 8 nucleotides agree with TRBD2. Germline CDR1 MNHEY, CDR2 SVGAGI. This CDR3 spans 15 amino acids. V dropped 2 bases and J dropped 6; count of bases not matched to a gene: 6. This CDR3 reads CASSYIGTRGNEQFF. DNA of the CDR3: TGTGCCAGCAGTTACATCGGGACTAGGGGCAATGAGCAGTTCTTC.

This chain connects TRBV6-4 to TRBJ1-1; 7 bases align to TRBD1. The CDR3 contains 13 residues. The V gene end was trimmed by 2 bases and the J gene end by 4 bases; junction bases not matched to a gene: 1. Per the germline V gene, CDR1 is MRHNA and CDR2 is SNTAGT. CDR3 region: CASSDAGGTEAFF. The CDR3 region has the DNA TGTGCCAGCAGTGACGCAGGGGGCACTGAAGCTTTCTTT.

The chain recombines TRBV5-1 with TRBJ2-5, with D uncertain. CDR3 length equals 14 residues. Germline V gene sequence: CDR1 SGHRS, CDR2 YFSETQ. V lost 0 bases to trimming and J lost 5 bases, with 11 bases between them. In DNA form, the CDR3 reads TGCGCCAGCAGCTTGGGTAGCCGTGTGGAGACCCAGTACTTC. Translation gives CASSLGSRVETQYF. Using reference TRBV5-1 and TRBJ2-5 for the parts outside the CDR3, the full variable domain is KAGVTQTPRYLIKTRGQQVTLSCSPISGHRSVSWYQQTPGQGLQFLFEYFSETQRNKGNFPGRFSGRQFSNSRSEMNVSTLELGDSALYLCASSLGSRVETQYFGPGTRLLVL.

This clone was counted only a few times. This sample includes further DNA sequences coding for the same CDR3. This chain links TRBV28 with TRBJ1-1; D is unresolved. The CDR3 runs 13 residues. V lost 2 bases to trimming and J lost 1 base, with 5 bases between them. Germline CDR1 is MDHEN and CDR2 is SYDVKM. DNA of the CDR3: TGTGCCAGCAGTTTAGGGCAGAACACTGAAGCTTTCTTT. Its translation: CASSLGQNTEAFF.

A few counts support this clone. This chain joins TRBV5-4 and TRBJ1-2; possible D gene TRBD1, 6 bases. Trimming removed 2 bases at V and 2 bases at J, with 16 bases between. This CDR3 comprises 16 residues. CDR1 is SGHNT and CDR2 is YYREEE in the germline V gene (reference sequence). The CDR3 DNA is TGTGCCAGCAGCTTTTGGGTAAGGGGACACAACTATGGCTACACCTTC. Protein sequence: CASSFWVRGHNYGYTF. The full variable domain, in which reference TRBV5-4 and TRBJ1-2 provide the parts outside the CDR3, is ETGVTQSPTHLIKTRGQQVTLRCSSQSGHNTVSWYQQALGQGPQFIFQYYREEENGRGNFPPRFSGLQFPNYSSELNVNALELDDSALYLCASSFWVRGHNYGYTFGSGTRLTVV.

V and J are TRBV7-8 and TRBJ2-7; D may be TRBD1 (6 bases). The V gene's germline CDR1 is SGHVS and CDR2 FQNEAQ. The V end was cut by 2 bases, the J end by 1 base, with 18 bases between. There are 17 residues in the CDR3. As DNA, the CDR3 is TGTGCCAGCAGCTTACTTTTTTCGGCAGGGGAATCCTACGAGCAGTACTTC. Amino acid sequence: CASSLLFSAGESYEQYF.

V gene TRBV28 combines with J gene TRBJ1-4; D remains unclear. Trimming cost V 4 bases and J 9 bases, with 30 bases left between them. The CDR3 consists of 19 residues. Germline loops: CDR1 MDHEN, CDR2 SYDVKM. CDR3 sequence: CASSSAVGRSFSLRQKLFF. The CDR3 DNA reads as TGTGCCAGCAGTTCGGCAGTTGGGCGCTCCTTTTCCCTTCGTCAAAAACTGTTTTTT.

The chain links TRBV5-1 to TRBJ1-4; 7 positions match TRBD1. The germline gives CDR1 SGHRS, CDR2 YFSETQ. The CDR3 has 16 residues. J was trimmed by 2 bases and V by 4 bases; bases with no gene match: 8. CDR3 sequence (DNA): TGCGCCAGCAGCCCCGTAACGGGACAGACTAATGAAAAACTGTTTTTT. This codes for CASSPVTGQTNEKLFF.

The chain combines TRBV11-2 with TRBJ2-1; 8 nucleotides match TRBD2. The CDR3 spans 14 residues. The V and J ends lost 3 bases and 6 bases, in that order; junction bases with no gene match: 4. CDR1 and CDR2 from the germline V gene are SGHAT and FQNNGV. CDR3 in DNA: TGTGCCAGCAGCTTTCTTAGCGGGGCCAATGAGCAGTTCTTC. This codes for CASSFLSGANEQFF.

J is TRBJ2-1 and V is TRBV30; 8 bases match TRBD2. The CDR3 is made up of 14 amino acids. V lost 5 bases to trimming and J lost 8 bases; unmatched junction nucleotides: 11. Germline V gene lookup returns CDR1 GTSNPN and CDR2 SVGIG (reference sequence). The CDR3 reads CAWARTSLTYEQFF. DNA for the CDR3: TGTGCCTGGGCCAGGACTAGCCTTACGTATGAGCAGTTCTTC.

V is TRBV6-1 and J is TRBJ1-1; D not certain. Germline CDR1 is MNHNS and CDR2 is SASEGT. Trimming took 7 bases from V and 0 from J, leaving 9 bases between them. The CDR3 consists of 13 residues. DNA of the CDR3: TGTGCCAGCACGAGGGAAATGAACACTGAAGCTTTCTTT. Protein: CASTREMNTEAFF.

The chain carries TRBV30 and TRBJ2-3; 11 nucleotides agree with TRBD2. Germline V gene lookup returns CDR1 GTSNPN and CDR2 SVGIG (reference sequence). The CDR3 has 14 amino acids. V lost 7 bases, J lost 5 bases, and 8 bases stayed unmatched. CDR3 in DNA: TGTGCCTTCTTACTAGCGGGGGCTAGAGATACGCAGTATTTT. Translated: CAFLLAGARDTQYF.

The CDR3 coding sequence is TGCGCCAGCTCACCTTGGGACAGCGGGGAGCTGTTTTTT. Translating it yields CASSPWDSGELFF. The chain employs TRBV23-1 and TRBJ2-2; 7 nucleotides match TRBD1. TRBV23-1 is identified as an open reading frame with a role that is uncertain. The CDR3 has 13 amino acids. J gave up 7 bases and V 8 bases, and 7 bases lay outside the gene matches.

The chain carries TRBV18 and TRBJ1-1; 12 bases map to TRBD1. The germline V gene has CDR1 KGHSH and CDR2 LQKENI. V was clipped by 5 bases and J by 7 bases; unmatched bases: 8. The CDR3 contains 15 residues. Here the CDR3 reads CASSSRDRGHGEAFF. The CDR3 nucleotides are TGTGCCAGCTCATCACGGGACAGGGGGCATGGTGAAGCTTTCTTT.

This chain uses TRBV7-2 with TRBJ2-3; 7 bases map to TRBD2. The CDR3 sequence is 16 residues long. Germline CDR1 reads SGHTA; CDR2 reads FQGNSA. The trim removed 5 bases at V and 6 bases at J, leaving 14 bases unmatched. The CDR3 sequence: CASSLGAREAPDTQYF. CDR3 bases: TGTGCCAGCAGCCTGGGTGCACGGGAGGCCCCGGATACGCAGTATTTT.

This chain uses TRBV7-9 with TRBJ2-1; 16 bases fit TRBD2. Germline V gene data show CDR1 as SEHNR and CDR2 as FQNEAQ (reference sequence). There are 16 residues in the CDR3. V was pared by 7 bases and J by 9 bases, with 9 bases of the junction left unmatched. CDR3 nucleotide sequence: TGTGCCAGCACCCCGTCCGGGACTAGCGGGAGGGTTGAGCAGTTCTTC. Translating it yields CASTPSGTSGRVEQFF. Drawing the rest from reference TRBV7-9 and TRBJ2-1, the complete variable domain is DTGVSQNPRHKITKRGQNVTFRCDPISEHNRLYWYRQTLGQGPEFLTYFQNEAQLEKSRLLSDRFSAERPKGSFSTLEIQRTEQGDSAMYLCASTPSGTSGRVEQFFGPGTRLTVL.

This chain connects TRBV29-1 to TRBJ1-2, with D uncertain. Per the germline V gene, CDR1 is SQVTM and CDR2 is ANQGSEA. The CDR3 consists of 12 residues. V was cut by 7 bases and J by 8 bases, with 17 bases left in between. The CDR3 nucleotides are TGCAGCGCCGCGTTAGCCTTAAAGGGCTACACCTTC. Its translation is CSAALALKGYTF.

The chain uses TRBV4-3 and TRBJ2-7; the D gene is possibly TRBD2 (7 bases). In germline, CDR1 is LGHNA, CDR2 YSLEER. V dropped 0 bases and J dropped 0 bases, with 9 bases sitting between them. This CDR3 has 15 amino acids. CDR3 sequence (DNA): TGCGCCAGCAGCCAAGATAGGGGGGGCTCCTACGAGCAGTACTTC. It is translated as CASSQDRGGSYEQYF.

This rearrangement joins TRBV7-8 to TRBJ2-1; the match to TRBD2 covers 10 bases. J gave up 5 bases and V 0 bases, and 10 bases lay outside the gene matches. The CDR3 is 18 residues long. Germline loops: CDR1 SGHVS, CDR2 FQNEAQ. The CDR3 spells CASSLAASGSSVHNEQFF. CDR3 in DNA: TGTGCCAGCAGCTTAGCGGCTAGCGGGAGTTCAGTCCACAATGAGCAGTTCTTC. The full variable domain, its missing parts supplied by reference TRBV7-8 and TRBJ2-1, is GAGVSQSPRYKVAKRGQDVALRCDPISGHVSLFWYQQALGQGPEFLTYFQNEAQLDKSGLPSDRFFAERPEGSVSTLKIQRTQQEDSAVYLCASSLAASGSSVHNEQFFGPGTRLTVL.

CDR3 sequence (DNA): TGCGCCAGCAGCCAAGAAACAGTACGCCCGCAGTATTTT. It codes for CASSQETVRPQYF. V usage is TRBV4-3 and J usage is TRBJ2-3; D not certain. The V gene's germline CDR1 is LGHNA and CDR2 YSLEER. Trimming removed 0 bases at V and 10 bases at J, with 11 bases between. The CDR3 has 13 amino acids.

This chain joins TRBV11-1 and TRBJ1-6, with 7 bases fitting TRBD1. The CDR3 has 18 residues. J gave up 0 bases and V 5 bases, and 10 bases lay outside the gene matches. CDR1 is SGHAT, CDR2 FQDESV, per germline (reference sequence). CDR3 protein: CASSTRQDRSSYNSPLHF. CDR3 DNA sequence: TGTGCCAGCAGCACCCGACAGGACAGGAGCTCCTATAATTCACCCCTCCACTTT.

This clone showed up just once. DNA of the CDR3: TGTGCCAGCAGCTTAACGAACCGGTCCGAGCAGTACTTC. This encodes CASSLTNRSEQYF. V gene TRBV7-3 combines with J gene TRBJ2-7; D gene unclear. This CDR3 region has 13 residues. Between the trimmed V and J ends, which lost 0 bases and 6 bases, there was a span of 9 bases. Germline values: CDR1 SGHTA, CDR2 FQGTGA.

V usage is TRBV5-1 and J usage is TRBJ2-3; D perhaps matches TRBD2 (6 bases). The V end lost 0 bases, the J end lost 7 bases, and 9 bases lay between the germline ends. This CDR3 spans 13 amino acids. The germline CDR1 and CDR2 sequences are SGHRS and YFSETQ. The CDR3: CASSLAEGYTQYF. Here the CDR3 DNA reads TGCGCCAGCAGCTTGGCGGAGGGGTATACGCAGTATTTT.

This rearrangement joins TRBV27 to TRBJ1-4; 7 bases are a match to TRBD1. The V segment lost 5 bases and the J segment 7 bases; nucleotides outside the gene matches: 10. The CDR3 consists of 15 residues. Germline V gene sequence: CDR1 MNHEY, CDR2 SMNVEV (reference sequence). This chain's CDR3 is CASSRLRGIREKLFF. CDR3 nucleotide sequence: TGTGCCAGCAGTAGACTCAGGGGGATCCGTGAAAAACTGTTTTTT.